This T cell receptor (beta chain) was found in a study of T-cell memory formation after mild COVID-19. Across the study: TCR clusters were mostly confined to one donor each.

The sample holds a few counts of this clonotype. Its cognate antigen is unknown. Points from the study as a whole: The authors did not confirm SARS-CoV-2 specificity of second-wave clones peaking day 37.

The authors produced TCR alpha and TCR beta cDNA libraries with sample barcodes and UMIs by 5'RACE using constant-segment primers. MiXCR was run by TCRdb on the 5' RACE reads, yielding one entry per CDR3 protein. Of hundreds of thousands of distinct CDR3 sequences listed, approximately 15% are singletons. The TCR originated in a man aged 18 to 30 who had mild COVID-19 (a few samples of this study predate the infection). Cell type and time point are not known. Material: PBMCs or a T cell subset sorted from them (not recorded which).

DNA of the CDR3: TGTGCCAGCAGCCTTTCAGGGAACCAAGAGACCCAGTACTTC. Residues: CASSLSGNQETQYF. The chain recombines TRBV11-3 with TRBJ2-5, with D perhaps matching TRBD1 (5 bases). Germline CDR1 reads SGHNT; CDR2 reads YENEEA. Deletions cut 5 bases from V and 0 bases from J, with 10 bases between. The CDR3 contains 14 residues.